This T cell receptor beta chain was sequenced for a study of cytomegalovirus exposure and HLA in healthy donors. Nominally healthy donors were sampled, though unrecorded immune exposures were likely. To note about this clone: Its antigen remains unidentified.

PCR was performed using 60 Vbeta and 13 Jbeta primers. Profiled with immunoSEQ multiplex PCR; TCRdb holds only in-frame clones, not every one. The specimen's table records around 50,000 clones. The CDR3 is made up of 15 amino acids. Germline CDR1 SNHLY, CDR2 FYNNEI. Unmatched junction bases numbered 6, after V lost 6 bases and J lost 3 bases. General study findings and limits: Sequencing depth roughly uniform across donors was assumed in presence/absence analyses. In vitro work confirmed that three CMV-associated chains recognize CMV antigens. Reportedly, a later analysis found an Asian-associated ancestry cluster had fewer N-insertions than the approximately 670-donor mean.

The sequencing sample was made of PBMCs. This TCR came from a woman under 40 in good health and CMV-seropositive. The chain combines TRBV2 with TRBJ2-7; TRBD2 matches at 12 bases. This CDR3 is CASSRTSGVHYEQYF. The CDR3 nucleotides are TGTGCCAGCAGCAGGACTAGCGGGGTGCACTACGAGCAGTACTTC.